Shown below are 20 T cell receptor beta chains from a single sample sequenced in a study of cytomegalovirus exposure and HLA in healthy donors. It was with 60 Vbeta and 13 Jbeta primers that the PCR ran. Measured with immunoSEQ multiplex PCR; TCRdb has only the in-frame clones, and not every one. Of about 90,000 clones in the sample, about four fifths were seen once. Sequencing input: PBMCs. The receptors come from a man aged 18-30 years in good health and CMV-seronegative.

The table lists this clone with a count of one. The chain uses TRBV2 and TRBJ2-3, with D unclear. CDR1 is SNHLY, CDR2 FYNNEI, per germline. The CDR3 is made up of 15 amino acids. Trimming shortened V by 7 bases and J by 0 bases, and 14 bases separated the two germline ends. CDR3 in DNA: TGTGCCAGCAAAAGAGCGTCTACTAGCACAGATACGCAGTATTTT. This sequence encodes CASKRASTSTDTQYF.

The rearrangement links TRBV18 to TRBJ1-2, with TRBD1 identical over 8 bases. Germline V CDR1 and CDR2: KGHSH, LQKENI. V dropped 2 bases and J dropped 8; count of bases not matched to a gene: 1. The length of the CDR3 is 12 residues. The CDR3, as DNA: TGTGCCAGCTCACCAACAGGGGGAGGCTACACCTTC. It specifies CASSPTGGGYTF.

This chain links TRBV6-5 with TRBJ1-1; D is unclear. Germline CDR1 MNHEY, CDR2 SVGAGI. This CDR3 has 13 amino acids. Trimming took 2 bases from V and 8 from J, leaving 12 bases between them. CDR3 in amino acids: CASSYGHTREAFF. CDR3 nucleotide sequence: TGTGCCAGCAGTTACGGGCACACTAGAGAAGCTTTCTTT.

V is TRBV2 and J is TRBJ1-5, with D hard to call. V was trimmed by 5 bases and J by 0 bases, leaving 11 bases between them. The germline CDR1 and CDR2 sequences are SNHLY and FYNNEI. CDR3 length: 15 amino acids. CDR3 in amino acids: CASSIDLLSNQPQHF. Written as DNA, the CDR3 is TGTGCCAGCAGTATTGACTTACTTAGCAATCAGCCCCAGCATTTT. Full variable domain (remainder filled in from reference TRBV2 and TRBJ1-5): EPEVTQTPSHQVTQMGQEVILRCVPISNHLYFYWYRQILGQKVEFLVSFYNNEISEKSEIFDDQFSVERPDGSNFTLKIRSTKLEDSAMYFCASSIDLLSNQPQHFGDGTRLSIL.

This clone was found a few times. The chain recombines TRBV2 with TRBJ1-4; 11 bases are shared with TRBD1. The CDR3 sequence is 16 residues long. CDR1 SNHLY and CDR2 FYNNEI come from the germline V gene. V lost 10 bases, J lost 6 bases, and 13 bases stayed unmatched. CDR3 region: CATRIRDRGFHEKLFF. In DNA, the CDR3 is TGTGCCACGCGGATTCGGGACAGGGGGTTTCATGAAAAACTGTTTTTT.

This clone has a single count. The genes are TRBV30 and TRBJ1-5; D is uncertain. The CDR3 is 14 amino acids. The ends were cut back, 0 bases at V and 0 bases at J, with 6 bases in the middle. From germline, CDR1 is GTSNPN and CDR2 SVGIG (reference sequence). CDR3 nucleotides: TGTGCCTGGAGTGTATCGGGTAGCAATCAGCCCCAGCATTTT. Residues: CAWSVSGSNQPQHF.

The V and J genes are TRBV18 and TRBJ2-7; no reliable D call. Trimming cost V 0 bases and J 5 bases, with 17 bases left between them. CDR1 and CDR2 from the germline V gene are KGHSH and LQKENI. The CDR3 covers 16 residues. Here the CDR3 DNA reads TGTGCCAGCTCACCACCTCTGGGTCCCGACCGGGACGAGCAGTACTTC. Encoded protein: CASSPPLGPDRDEQYF.

CDR3 coding DNA: TGTGCCAGCAGCGGACTAGCGGGAGATAGGAGAGACGAGCAGTACTTC. This encodes CASSGLAGDRRDEQYF. This chain uses TRBV27 with TRBJ2-7; 13 positions match TRBD2. Looked up from germline, CDR1 is MNHEY and CDR2 is SMNVEV (reference sequence). The CDR3 runs 16 residues. V was clipped by 6 bases and J by 5 bases; unmatched bases: 10.

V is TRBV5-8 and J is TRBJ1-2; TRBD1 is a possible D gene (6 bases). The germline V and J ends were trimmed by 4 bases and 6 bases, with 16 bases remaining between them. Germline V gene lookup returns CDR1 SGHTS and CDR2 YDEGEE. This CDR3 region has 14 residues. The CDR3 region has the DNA TGTGCCAGCAGCCCCCGTAGCAGGGGAGATGGCTACACCTTC. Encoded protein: CASSPRSRGDGYTF. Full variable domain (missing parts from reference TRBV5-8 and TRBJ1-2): EAGVTQSPTHLIKTRGQQATLRCSPISGHTSVYWYQQALGLGLQFLLWYDEGEERNRGNFPPRFSGRQFPNYSSELNVNALELEDSALYLCASSPRSRGDGYTFGSGTRLTVV.

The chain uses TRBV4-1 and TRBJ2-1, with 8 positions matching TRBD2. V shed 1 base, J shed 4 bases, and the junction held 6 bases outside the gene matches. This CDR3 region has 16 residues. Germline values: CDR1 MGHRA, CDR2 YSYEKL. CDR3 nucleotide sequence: TGCGCCAGCAGCCAAGTTATCGGGAGGGCGTACAATGAGCAGTTCTTC. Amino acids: CASSQVIGRAYNEQFF.

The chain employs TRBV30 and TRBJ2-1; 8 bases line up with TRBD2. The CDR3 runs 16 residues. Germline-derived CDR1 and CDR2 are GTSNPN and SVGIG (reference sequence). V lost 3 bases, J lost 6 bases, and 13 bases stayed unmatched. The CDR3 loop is CAWRTFVLAEVNEQFF. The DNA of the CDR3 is TGTGCCTGGAGGACTTTCGTACTAGCGGAGGTCAATGAGCAGTTCTTC. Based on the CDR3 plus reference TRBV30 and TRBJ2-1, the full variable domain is SQTIHQWPATLVQPVGSPLSLECTVEGTSNPNLYWYRQAAGRGLQLLFYSVGIGQISSEVPQNLSASRPQDRQFILSSKKLLLSDSGFYLCAWRTFVLAEVNEQFFGPGTRLTVL.

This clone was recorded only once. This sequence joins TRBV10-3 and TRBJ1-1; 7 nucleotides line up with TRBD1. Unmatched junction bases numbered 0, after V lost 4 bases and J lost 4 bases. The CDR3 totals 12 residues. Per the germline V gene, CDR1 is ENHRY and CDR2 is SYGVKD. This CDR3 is CAISGTGTEAFF. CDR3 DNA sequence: TGTGCCATCAGTGGGACAGGCACTGAAGCTTTCTTT.

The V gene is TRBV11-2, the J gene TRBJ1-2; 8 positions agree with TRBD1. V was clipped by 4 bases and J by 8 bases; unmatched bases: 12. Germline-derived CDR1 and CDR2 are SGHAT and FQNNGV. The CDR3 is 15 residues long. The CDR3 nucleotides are TGTGCCAGCAGCTCCGCCCGACAGGGGATGAAGGGCTACACCTTC. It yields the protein CASSSARQGMKGYTF.

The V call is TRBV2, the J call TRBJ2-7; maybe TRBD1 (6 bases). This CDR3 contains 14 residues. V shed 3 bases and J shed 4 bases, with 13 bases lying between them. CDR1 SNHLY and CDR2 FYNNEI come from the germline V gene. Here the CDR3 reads CASSELRGGYEQYF. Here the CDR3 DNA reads TGTGCCAGCAGTGAGCTCAGGGGCGGATACGAGCAGTACTTC.

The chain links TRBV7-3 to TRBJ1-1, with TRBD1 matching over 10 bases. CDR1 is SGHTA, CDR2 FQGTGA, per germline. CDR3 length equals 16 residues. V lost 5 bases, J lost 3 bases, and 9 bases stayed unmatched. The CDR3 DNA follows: TGTGCCAGCAGCCCACAACCCGGGACAGGGGACACTGAAGCTTTCTTT. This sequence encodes CASSPQPGTGDTEAFF.

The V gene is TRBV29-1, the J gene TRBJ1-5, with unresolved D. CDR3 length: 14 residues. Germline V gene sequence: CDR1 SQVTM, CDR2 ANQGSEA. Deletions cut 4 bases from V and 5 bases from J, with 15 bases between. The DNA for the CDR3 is TGCAGCGTTGTATCCGAGGTAGAACATCAGCCCCAGCATTTT. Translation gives CSVVSEVEHQPQHF.

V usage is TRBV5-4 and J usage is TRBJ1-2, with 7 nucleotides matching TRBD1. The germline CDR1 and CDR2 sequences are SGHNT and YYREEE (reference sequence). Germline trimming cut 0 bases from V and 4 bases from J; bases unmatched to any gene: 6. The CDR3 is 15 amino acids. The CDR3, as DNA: TGTGCCAGCAGCTTGGCAGGACAGGCGGTCTATGGCTACACCTTC. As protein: CASSLAGQAVYGYTF.

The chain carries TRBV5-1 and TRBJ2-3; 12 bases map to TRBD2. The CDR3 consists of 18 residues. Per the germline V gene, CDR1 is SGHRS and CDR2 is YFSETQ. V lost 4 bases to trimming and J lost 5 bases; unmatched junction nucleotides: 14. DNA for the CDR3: TGCGCCAGCAGCAGGACTAGCGGGAACCAATTTGACGAAGATACGCAGTATTTT. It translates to CASSRTSGNQFDEDTQYF.

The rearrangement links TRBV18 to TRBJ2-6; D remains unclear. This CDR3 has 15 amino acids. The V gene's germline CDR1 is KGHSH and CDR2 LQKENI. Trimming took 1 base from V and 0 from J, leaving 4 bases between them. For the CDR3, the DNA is TGTGCCAGCTCACCACGGAGCTCTGGGGCCAACGTCCTGACTTTC. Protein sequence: CASSPRSSGANVLTF.

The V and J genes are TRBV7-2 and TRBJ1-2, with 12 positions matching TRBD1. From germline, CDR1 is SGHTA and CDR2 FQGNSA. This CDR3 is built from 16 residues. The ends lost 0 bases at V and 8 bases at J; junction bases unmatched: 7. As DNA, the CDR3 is TGTGCCAGCAGCTTAGCTCCGGGACAGGGGGCGCGAGGCTACACCTTC. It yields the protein CASSLAPGQGARGYTF.